This TCR beta chain stems from a study of vaccination effects on CD4 cells after COVID-19 (dated by TCRdb to about 2022). Notes on the research overall: Each participant received two doses of an mRNA SARS-CoV-2 vaccine, either BNT162b2 or mRNA-1273. A total of roughly 9 COVID-19 convalescent patients and several SARS-CoV-2-naive healthy vaccine recipients were included in the full study. SARS-CoV-2 spike-specific CD4+ TCR repertoires from before and after mRNA vaccination were compared in COVID-19 convalescent patients and in infection-naive vaccine recipients. In the study, cultures from other donors were sequenced using the Oncomine TCR Beta short-read assay on an Illumina iSeq 100.

Broader findings and caveats from the paper: At late post-vaccination timepoints, both infection-induced and vaccine-induced clones showed marked clonal contraction, consistent with waning T cell responses. The study was limited by a small number of convalescent patients, and early post-infection timepoints were lacking. Among healthy vaccine recipients, nearly all vaccine-induced clones were SARS-CoV-2 mono-reactive, and only 1 of 255 was cross-reactive with common cold coronaviruses.

Libraries were made using the immunoSEQ multiplex PCR assay. DNA from the CD4+ T cells that had been cultured and isolated underwent TCR beta CDR3 sequencing. The original methods were these. Non-productive TCR sequences were removed, reads were trimmed to the CDR3 region, and CDR3s of at least 7 amino acids were retained. Antigen-specific clonotypes were identified using the MANAFEST web app by comparison of expansion in peptide wells against reference cultures. To be called positive, a clone needed expansion at FDR<0.05 compared with the reference and with all other wells, an odds ratio greater than 5, and a frequency greater than 0.1% in two replicate wells. A clonotype was defined as cross-reactive if the clonotype was significantly expanded both in SARS-CoV-2 spike wells and in at least one common cold coronavirus spike condition. CDR3 similarity was assessed by Levenshtein distance with the stringdist R package, and unrooted trees were built with ape in R 3.6.1. What TCRdb holds here is the immuneACCESS table cut down to in-frame rearrangements. Part of the clones is not present; checked against another copy, under half of the missing clones reflect an unresolved V gene, and the others are unexplained. From that table come the V and J calls and clone size; the DNA was used to work out D and trimming. The sample records fewer than 85,000 clones, around 78% of which are singletons. About 10% of the sample is in the top ten clones.

The ViraFEST assay stimulated PBMC with viral peptide pools and then used TCR sequencing to identify antigen-specific CD4+ T cell clonotypes by expansion. After 10 days of culture, CD4+ T cells were isolated with the EasySep CD4+ T cell isolation kit. The absence of prior SARS-CoV-2 infection in healthy vaccine recipients was confirmed by negative nucleocapsid antibodies before and after vaccination. Two million PBMC per well were cultured in IMDM with 5% human AB serum, 10 IU/ml IL-2 and gentamicin, plus 10 ug/ml peptides. Half of the culture medium was replaced with fresh IL-2-containing medium on days 3 and 7. Unless noted otherwise, every peptide stimulation condition was grown in triplicate wells. PBMC were separated from whole blood using Ficoll-Paque Plus gradient centrifugation and were then either cryopreserved at -140C or used fresh. The spike proteins of SARS-CoV-2 and of the common cold coronaviruses HCoV-NL63, HCoV-OC43 and HCoV-229E were spanned by overlapping peptide pools. The QIAamp micro DNA kit was used to extract genomic DNA from the cultured CD4+ T cells.

A note on this clone: The antigen it recognizes is unknown. Base qualities are not recorded, but no much larger clone differs from it by a single base.

The CDR3 runs 14 amino acids, cysteine and phenylalanine included. The entry retains the CDR3 DNA only, 42 bases that are in frame from base 1. V has 6 bases trimmed and J has 3 bases trimmed; junction bases matching no gene number 4. Reading the germline V gene gives CDR1 MDHEN and CDR2 SYDVKM. Rearrangement joined TRBV28 to TRBJ1-3, and TRBD1 matches 8 of the central bases. The receptor's source is a human donor who received a COVID-19 vaccine. The input for sequencing was CD4+ T cells from PBMCs cultured with SARS-CoV-2 spike peptides, taken before COVID-19 vaccination. The cell subset or site label for this specimen denotes: SARS-CoV-2 spike overlapping peptide pool stimulation. The CDR3 protein: CASSRTGSGNTIYF. The nucleotide sequence reads TGTGCCAGCAGCCGGACAGGGAGTGGAAACACCATATATTTT. Outside the CDR3, residues come from the reference TRBV28 and TRBJ1-3 proteins, so the full variable domain is: DVKVTQSSRYLVKRTGEKVFLECVQDMDHENMFWYRQDPGLGLRLIYFSYDVKMKEKGDIPEGYSVSREKKERFSLILESASTNQTSMYLCASSRTGSGNTIYFGEGSWLTVV.